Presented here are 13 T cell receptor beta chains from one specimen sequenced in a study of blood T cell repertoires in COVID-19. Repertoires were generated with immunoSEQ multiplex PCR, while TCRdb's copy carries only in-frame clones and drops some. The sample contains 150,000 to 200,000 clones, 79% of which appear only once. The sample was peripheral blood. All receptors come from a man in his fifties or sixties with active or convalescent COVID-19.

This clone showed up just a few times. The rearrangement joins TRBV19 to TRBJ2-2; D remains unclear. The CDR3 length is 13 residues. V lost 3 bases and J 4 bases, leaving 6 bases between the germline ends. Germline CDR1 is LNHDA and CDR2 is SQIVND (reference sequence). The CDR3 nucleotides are TGTGCCAGTAGTATTGGAGTCACCGGGGAGCTGTTTTTT. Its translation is CASSIGVTGELFF.

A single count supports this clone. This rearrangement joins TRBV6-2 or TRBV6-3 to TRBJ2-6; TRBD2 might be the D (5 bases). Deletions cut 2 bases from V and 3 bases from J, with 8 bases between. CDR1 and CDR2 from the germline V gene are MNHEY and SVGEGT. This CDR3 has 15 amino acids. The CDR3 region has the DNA TGTGCCAGCAGTTACCGGGGAGATGGGGCCAACGTCCTGACTTTC. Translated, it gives CASSYRGDGANVLTF.

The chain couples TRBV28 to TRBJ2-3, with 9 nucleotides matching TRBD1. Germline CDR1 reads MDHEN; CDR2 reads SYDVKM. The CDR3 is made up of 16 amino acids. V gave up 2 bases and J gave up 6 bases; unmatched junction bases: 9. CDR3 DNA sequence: TGTGCCAGCAGTTTAGGAGGGACAGGGACATATGATACGCAGTATTTT. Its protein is CASSLGGTGTYDTQYF. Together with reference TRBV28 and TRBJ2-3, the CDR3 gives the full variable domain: DVKVTQSSRYLVKRTGEKVFLECVQDMDHENMFWYRQDPGLGLRLIYFSYDVKMKEKGDIPEGYSVSREKKERFSLILESASTNQTSMYLCASSLGGTGTYDTQYFGPGTRLTVL.

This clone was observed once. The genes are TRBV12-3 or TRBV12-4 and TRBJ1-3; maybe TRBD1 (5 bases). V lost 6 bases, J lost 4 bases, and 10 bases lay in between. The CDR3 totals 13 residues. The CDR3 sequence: CASRPQAGNTIYF. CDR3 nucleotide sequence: TGTGCCAGCAGACCACAGGCCGGAAACACCATATATTTT.

CDR3 region: CATSSDRTSGNLVYEQYF. In DNA, the CDR3 is TGTGCCACCAGCAGTGACCGGACTAGCGGGAATTTAGTCTACGAGCAGTACTTC. The genes are TRBV15 and TRBJ2-7, with 12 bases matching TRBD2. Germline lookup yields CDR1 LNHNV and CDR2 YYDKDF (reference sequence). The CDR3 spans 18 residues. Losses at the gene ends were 3 bases for V and 3 bases for J; bases not matched to a gene: 12.

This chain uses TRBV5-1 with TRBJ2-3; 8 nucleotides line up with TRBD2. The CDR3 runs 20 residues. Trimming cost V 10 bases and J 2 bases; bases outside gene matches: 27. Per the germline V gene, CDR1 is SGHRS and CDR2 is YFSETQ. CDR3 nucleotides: TGCGCCCCCCGGCCCGGGGGGGCCCGGGAGGGAGAACCTAACACAGATACGCAGTATTTT. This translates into CAPRPGGAREGEPNTDTQYF. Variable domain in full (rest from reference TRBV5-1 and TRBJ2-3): KAGVTQTPRYLIKTRGQQVTLSCSPISGHRSVSWYQQTPGQGLQFLFEYFSETQRNKGNFPGRFSGRQFSNSRSEMNVSTLELGDSALYLCAPRPGGAREGEPNTDTQYFGPGTRLTVL.

In DNA, the CDR3 is TGTGCCAGCAGTTGGACAGGGACCGCAACTAATGAAAAACTGTTTTTT. As protein: CASSWTGTATNEKLFF. The rearrangement uses TRBV25-1 and TRBJ1-4, with TRBD1 matching 8 bases. This CDR3 region has 16 residues. V trimming: 5 bases; J trimming: 0 bases; junction bases outside the gene matches: 5. Germline V gene data show CDR1 as MGHDK and CDR2 as SYGVNS.

DNA of the CDR3: TGTGCCGCCTGCCCCAGGCCATTCACTGAAGCTTTCTTT. It translates to CAACPRPFTEAFF. The rearrangement joins TRBV28 to TRBJ1-1; D ambiguous. CDR3 length: 13 residues. V gave up 11 bases and J gave up 4 bases, with 17 bases separating them. Germline V gene lookup returns CDR1 MDHEN and CDR2 SYDVKM.

In DNA, the CDR3 is TGTGCCAGCAGCTTAACGGCAGGGGAGCAGTTCTTC. Translating it yields CASSLTAGEQFF. The chain couples TRBV7-3 to TRBJ2-1, with D possibly TRBD1 on 5 matching bases. Germline V CDR1 and CDR2: SGHTA, FQGTGA. Trimming took off 0 bases at V and 10 bases at J, with 7 bases between the two ends. This CDR3 spans 12 amino acids.

The DNA of the CDR3 is TGTGCCATCGGAAAAGGGCGGGGAGGAGAGACCCAGTACTTC. As protein: CAIGKGRGGETQYF. The chain is built from TRBV10-3 and TRBJ2-5, with D possibly TRBD2 on 6 matching bases. V was clipped by 8 bases and J by 4 bases, with 17 bases between them. This CDR3 is 14 amino acids long. Germline values: CDR1 ENHRY, CDR2 SYGVKD.

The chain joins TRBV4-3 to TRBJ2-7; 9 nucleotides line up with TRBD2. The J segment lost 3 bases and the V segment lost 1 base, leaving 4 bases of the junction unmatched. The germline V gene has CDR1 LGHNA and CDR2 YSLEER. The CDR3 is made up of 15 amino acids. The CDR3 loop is CASSQGRAGGYEQYF. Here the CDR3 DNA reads TGCGCCAGCAGCCAAGGCCGAGCGGGAGGCTACGAGCAGTACTTC.

The CDR3 nucleotides are TGTGCCAGCTCATCAGGACAGGGGGCTAGGCTAGCGGGGAATCCTAGCACAGATACGCAGTATTTT. Translation: CASSSGQGARLAGNPSTDTQYF. The V gene is TRBV28, the J gene TRBJ2-3; 11 bases align to TRBD1. This CDR3 is built from 22 residues. Per germline, CDR1 MDHEN and CDR2 SYDVKM. The V segment lost 8 bases and the J segment 0 bases; nucleotides outside the gene matches: 25.

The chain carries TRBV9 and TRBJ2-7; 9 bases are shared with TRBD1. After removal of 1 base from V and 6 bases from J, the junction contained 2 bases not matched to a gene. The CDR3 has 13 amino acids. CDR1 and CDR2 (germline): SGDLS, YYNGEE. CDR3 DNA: TGTGCCAGCAGCGTAACAGGGGGCGGCGAGCAGTACTTC. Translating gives CASSVTGGGEQYF.